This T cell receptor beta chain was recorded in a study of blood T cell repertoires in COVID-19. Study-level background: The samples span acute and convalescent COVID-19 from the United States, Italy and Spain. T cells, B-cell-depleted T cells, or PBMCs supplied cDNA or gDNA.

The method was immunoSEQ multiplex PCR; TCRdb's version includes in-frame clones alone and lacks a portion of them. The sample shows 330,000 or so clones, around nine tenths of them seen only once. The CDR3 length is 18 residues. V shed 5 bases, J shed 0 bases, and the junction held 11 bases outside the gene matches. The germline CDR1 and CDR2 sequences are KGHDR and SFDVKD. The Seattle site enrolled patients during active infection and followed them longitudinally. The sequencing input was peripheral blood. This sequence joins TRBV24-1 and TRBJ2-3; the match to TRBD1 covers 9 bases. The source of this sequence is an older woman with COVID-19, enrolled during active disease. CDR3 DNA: TGTGCCACCAGTGTCCCGGAACAGGGGGCTCTTAGCACAGATACGCAGTATTTT. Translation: CATSVPEQGALSTDTQYF.